A selection of T cell receptor beta chains follows, all from one sample in a study of cytomegalovirus exposure and HLA in healthy donors. Here immunoSEQ multiplex PCR was the method, and the copy in TCRdb shows in-frame clones only, minus some. The top ten clones hold roughly 2.5% of a sample with some 180,000 clones, 80% to 90% of them seen once. Sequencing used PBMCs. These receptors were taken from a man aged 25-45 years in good health and CMV-seropositive. Each CDR3 is given with its conserved first and last residue. The order of the fields is clone size, D gene, V gene, J gene, CDR3 protein, CDR3 DNA. The D gene is left open where the match is weak. Clone size is given for some rows only: seen once, a few or many times, or a class if the clone is expanded.

NA,TRBD2,TRBV19,TRBJ2-1,CASSILTSPRGYNEQFF,TGTGCCAGTAGTATCTTGACTAGCCCGCGGGGTTACAATGAGCAGTTCTTC
NA,TRBD1,TRBV19,TRBJ1-5,CASTGTGNQPQHF,TGTGCCAGTACGGGGACAGGGAATCAGCCCCAGCATTTT
NA,NA,TRBV5-5,TRBJ1-2,CASSLGSGSSYGYTF,TGTGCCAGCAGCTTGGGGAGCGGGTCTTCGTATGGCTACACCTTC
once,NA,TRBV19,TRBJ1-3,CASSMGARGNTIYF,TGTGCCAGTAGTATGGGGGCTCGTGGAAACACCATATATTTT
NA,NA,TRBV5-5,TRBJ2-6,CASSLIGGSGANVLTF,TGTGCCAGCAGCTTAATAGGGGGTTCTGGGGCCAACGTCCTGACTTTC
NA,NA,TRBV2,TRBJ1-2,CASSGPGDYGYTF,TGTGCCAGCAGTGGTCCAGGGGACTATGGCTACACCTTC
NA,NA,TRBV5-1,TRBJ2-3,CASSFYSRTDTQYF,TGCGCCAGCAGCTTTTATAGCCGAACAGATACGCAGTATTTT
NA,NA,TRBV18,TRBJ2-2,CASSPKSGVPGELFF,TGTGCCAGCTCACCGAAATCGGGAGTACCCGGGGAGCTGTTTTTT
NA,TRBD2,TRBV7-8,TRBJ2-1,CASSLEEGTSGRSGNEQFF,TGTGCCAGCAGCTTAGAAGAAGGGACTAGCGGGAGGAGTGGGAATGAGCAGTTCTTC
NA,NA,TRBV7-9,TRBJ2-5,CASSLGSQETQYF,TGTGCCAGCAGCTTGGGCAGCCAAGAGACCCAGTACTTC
NA,TRBD1,TRBV7-2,TRBJ2-7,CASSHRTGGYEQYF,TGTGCCAGCAGTCACAGGACAGGGGGGTACGAGCAGTACTTC
NA,TRBD1,TRBV7-9,TRBJ2-1,CASTNYRDRGNEQFF,TGTGCCAGCACCAACTACCGGGACAGGGGCAATGAGCAGTTCTTC
NA,TRBD2,TRBV27,TRBJ2-7,CASSLSIGTSFYEQYF,TGTGCCAGCAGTTTATCGATCGGGACTAGCTTCTACGAGCAGTACTTC
NA,NA,TRBV25-1,TRBJ2-2,CASSPRVDGELFF,TGTGCCAGCAGCCCCAGGGTGGACGGGGAGCTGTTTTTT
NA,TRBD2,TRBV7-9,TRBJ2-3,CASSLGLAGATDTQYF,TGTGCCAGCAGCTTGGGACTAGCGGGAGCCACAGATACGCAGTATTTT
few,NA,TRBV4-3,TRBJ1-5,CASSPTARNQPQHF,TGCGCCAGCAGCCCGACAGCACGCAATCAGCCCCAGCATTTT
NA,NA,TRBV10-3,TRBJ2-7,CAISEFESPSGQYF,TGTGCCATCAGTGAGTTCGAAAGTCCAAGCGGGCAGTACTTC
NA,NA,TRBV14,TRBJ2-1,CASSLYNEQFF,TGTGCCAGCAGTCTTTACAATGAGCAGTTCTTC
NA,TRBD1,TRBV19,TRBJ1-2,CASSVRGHGYTF,TGTGCCAGTAGTGTCAGGGGGCATGGCTACACCTTC
once,TRBD1,TRBV6-1,TRBJ1-2,CASRDRDRNRYTF,TGTGCCAGCAGGGACCGGGACAGGAATCGCTACACCTTC
few,NA,TRBV7-9,TRBJ1-5,CASSLDSNQPQHF,TGTGCCAGCAGCCTGGACAGTAATCAGCCCCAGCATTTT
NA,NA,TRBV6-1,TRBJ2-5,CASSGQFQETQYF,TGTGCCAGCAGCGGACAGTTCCAAGAGACCCAGTACTTC
NA,NA,TRBV5-1,TRBJ1-4,CASSPPAAGLRTLFF,TGCGCCAGCAGCCCGCCGGCGGCCGGACTGAGAACGCTGTTTTTT
NA,TRBD2,TRBV5-6,TRBJ2-3,CASSSDKTSGRAADTQYF,TGTGCCAGCAGCTCTGATAAGACTAGCGGGAGGGCCGCAGATACGCAGTATTTT
NA,TRBD2,TRBV5-4,TRBJ2-1,CASSLGGTTTNEQFF,TGTGCCAGCAGCTTGGGGGGGACTACGACAAATGAGCAGTTCTTC
few,NA,TRBV6-5,TRBJ2-1,CASSYSTGDEQFF,TGTGCCAGCAGTTACTCGACCGGGGATGAGCAGTTCTTC
NA,NA,TRBV6-5,TRBJ1-5,CASSPGRENQPQHF,TGTGCCAGCAGTCCTGGGAGGGAAAATCAGCCCCAGCATTTT
NA,TRBD1,TRBV4-2,TRBJ1-4,CASSQDPGTGLGKLFF,TGTGCCAGCAGCCAAGATCCCGGGACAGGGCTAGGAAAACTGTTTTTT